A single sample gave rise to the 5 T cell receptor beta chains below, sequenced in a study of cytomegalovirus exposure and HLA in healthy donors. The PCR made use of 60 Vbeta and 13 Jbeta primers. Only in-frame clones appear in the TCRdb table, and some are missing; sequencing was by immunoSEQ multiplex PCR. The repertoire holds some 150,000 clones, with around four fifths as singletons. Sequences were obtained from PBMCs. The receptors here all came from a woman between 18 and 30 years old in good health and CMV-seronegative.

The J gene is TRBJ2-1, the V gene TRBV9, with 8 bases fitting TRBD2. The V gene end was trimmed by 0 bases and the J gene end by 3 bases; junction bases not matched to a gene: 8. In germline, CDR1 is SGDLS, CDR2 YYNGEE. The CDR3 extends over 17 amino acids. In nucleotides, the CDR3 is TGTGCCAGCAGCGTAGGAGGGCCGGGGGGGGGCTACAATGAGCAGTTCTTC. This sequence encodes CASSVGGPGGGYNEQFF. Full variable domain (missing parts from reference TRBV9 and TRBJ2-1): DSGVTQTPKHLITATGQRVTLRCSPRSGDLSVYWYQQSLDQGLQFLIQYYNGEERAKGNILERFSAQQFPDLHSELNLSSLELGDSALYFCASSVGGPGGGYNEQFFGPGTRLTVL.

The chain joins TRBV18 to TRBJ2-7; 8 nucleotides agree with TRBD2. This CDR3 is 16 amino acids long. The trim removed 5 bases at V and 0 bases at J, leaving 9 bases unmatched. The germline CDR1 and CDR2 sequences are KGHSH and LQKENI. The CDR3 region is CASSAYVAGPSYEQYF. CDR3 in DNA: TGTGCCAGCTCAGCGTACGTAGCGGGGCCCTCCTACGAGCAGTACTTC.

The chain combines TRBV11-2 with TRBJ2-1; D is perhaps TRBD1 (5 bases). Germline assignment: CDR1 SGHAT and CDR2 FQNNGV. The CDR3 is made up of 14 amino acids. V was cut by 6 bases and J by 6 bases, with 15 bases left in between. The CDR3, as DNA: TGTGCCAGCAGTGGCCTACTGGGGCGCAATGAGCAGTTCTTC. Protein sequence: CASSGLLGRNEQFF.

The genes are TRBV7-3 and TRBJ1-2, with TRBD1 matching 7 bases. The CDR3 has 15 residues. The trim removed 5 bases at V and 4 bases at J, leaving 10 bases unmatched. CDR1 is SGHTA, CDR2 FQGTGA, per germline. CDR3 DNA sequence: TGTGCCAGCAGCCCGAGGGTCGGGACAGCCTATGGCTACACCTTC. Translation: CASSPRVGTAYGYTF.

The chain carries TRBV2 and TRBJ1-1, with 8 bases lining up with TRBD1. The CDR3 runs 14 residues. Germline V gene data show CDR1 as SNHLY and CDR2 as FYNNEI. The junction had 13 bases not matched to a gene; V was cut back by 7 bases and J by 9 bases. CDR3 nucleotides: TGTGCCAGCACGGTTCTGGGGGGGGACAGGAAAGCTTTCTTT. It yields the protein CASTVLGGDRKAFF.